The rows below give T cell receptor beta chains drawn from one sample of a study of radiation and T cells in renal cell carcinoma. The protocol was immunoSEQ multiplex PCR, while the TCRdb copy is restricted to in-frame clones and leaves out a portion. Here the sample spans roughly 9,000 clones, around three fifths being singletons. The sample was tumor tissue, taken from a patient whose treatment included radiotherapy and nephrectomy. These receptors all come from a man between 60 and 75 years old with renal cell carcinoma. Both conserved end residues are part of each CDR3. The D gene is left open where the match is weak. Clone sizes are given selectively: once, few, many, or a class where the clone is expanded.

clone size	J gene	D gene	V gene	CDR3 DNA	CDR3 protein
NA	TRBJ1-2	NA	TRBV15	TGTGCCACCAGCAGAGAACAGATCCCCAACTATGGCTACACCTTC	CATSREQIPNYGYTF
NA	TRBJ2-7	TRBD2	TRBV4-2	TGTGCCAGCAGCTTGACTAGCACCCCCGGGGTCCAGTACTTC	CASSLTSTPGVQYF
NA	TRBJ2-6	TRBD1	TRBV9	TGTGCCAGCAGCGTAGAGTACAGGGGTACAGGGGCCAACGTCCTGACTTTC	CASSVEYRGTGANVLTF
few	TRBJ1-2	NA	TRBV29-1	TGCAGCGCGAGACAGGACGACTATGGCTACACCTTC	CSARQDDYGYTF
NA	TRBJ2-7	NA	TRBV5-4	TGTGCCAGCAGCTTCCGATTTCAGGACGAGCAGTACTTC	CASSFRFQDEQYF
NA	TRBJ2-1	NA	TRBV28	TGTGCCAGCAGTTCCCCCGGGACATTGCTCAATGAGCAGTTCTTC	CASSSPGTLLNEQFF
NA	TRBJ1-4	NA	TRBV28	TGTGCCAGCAGTTTATCGGGGTCGGGAAATGAAAAACTGTTTTTT	CASSLSGSGNEKLFF
few	TRBJ2-7	NA	TRBV29-1	TGCAGCGTAATGACAGGTCCGGACGAGCAGTACTTC	CSVMTGPDEQYF
NA	TRBJ2-6	TRBD1	TRBV5-1	TGCGCCAGCAGCTCCTGGACAGGGGGAGCCTCTGGGGCCAACGTCCTGACTTTC	CASSSWTGGASGANVLTF
NA	TRBJ1-5	TRBD1	TRBV6-5	TGTGCCAGCAGTTACCTACAGGGGTCCGGACAGCCCCAGCATTTT	CASSYLQGSGQPQHF
NA	TRBJ2-1	NA	TRBV7-6	TGTGCCAGCAGCTTAGAGATTTGGGGTTATGAGCAGTTCTTC	CASSLEIWGYEQFF
NA	TRBJ2-6	NA	TRBV5-6	TGTGCCAGCAGCTTGAGCAGCGTTCCCTCTGGGGCCAACGTCCTGACTTTC	CASSLSSVPSGANVLTF
large	TRBJ2-1	TRBD2	TRBV7-6	TGTGCCAGCAGCTTAGGACTAGCGGGAACCCACAATGAGCAGTTCTTC	CASSLGLAGTHNEQFF
NA	TRBJ2-3	NA	TRBV5-1	TGCGCCAGCAGCCCAACCCCTCGGGTGGACACGCAGTATTTT	CASSPTPRVDTQYF
NA	TRBJ1-3	NA	TRBV5-1	TGCGCCAGCAGCTTGGACGGGGCCCACTCTGGAAACACCATATATTTT	CASSLDGAHSGNTIYF
NA	TRBJ1-1	TRBD1	TRBV14	TGTGCCAGCAGCCAAGATATGGGGACAGGGAACACTGAAGCTTTCTTT	CASSQDMGTGNTEAFF
NA	TRBJ2-1	TRBD1	TRBV5-4	TGTGCCAGCACCCGGGACAGGGGTTCCTACAATGAGCAGTTCTTC	CASTRDRGSYNEQFF
NA	TRBJ1-1	NA	TRBV11-2	TGTGCCAGCAACCCCGGCGGGGGGACGGGAGTGCGGTGGGAAACTGAAGCTTTCTTT	CASNPGGGTGVRWETEAFF
once	TRBJ1-2	TRBD1	TRBV28	TGTGCCAGCAGAGTGCAGGGGGAAGGGTATGGCTACACCTTC	CASRVQGEGYGYTF
medium-sized	TRBJ1-5	NA	TRBV10-3	TGTGCCATCAATGGGGGGCTGGCTCAGCCCCAGCATTTT	CAINGGLAQPQHF
few	TRBJ1-2	NA	TRBV7-6	TGTGCCAGCAGCGCCAGGGAAAACTATGGCTACACCTTC	CASSARENYGYTF
few	TRBJ1-1	NA	TRBV28	TGTGCCAGCAGTCTCCTCGTAAACACTGAAGCTTTCTTT	CASSLLVNTEAFF
medium-sized	TRBJ2-7	NA	TRBV4-3	TGCGCCAGCAGCCAAGCCTCAGGGTCCTACGAGCAGTACTTC	CASSQASGSYEQYF
large	TRBJ2-7	TRBD1	TRBV27	TGTGCCTCATACCGACAGGGGGCCGGCGGCGAGCAGTACTTC	CASYRQGAGGEQYF
NA	TRBJ2-7	TRBD2	TRBV6-6	TGTGCCAGCAGGTCTTTGGCTAGCGGAGGCGCCGAGCAGTACTTC	CASRSLASGGAEQYF
few	TRBJ1-2	TRBD1	TRBV5-6	TGTGCCAGCAGCTTGGCCCGGACAGGTGGCTACACCTTC	CASSLARTGGYTF